A selection of T cell receptor beta chains follows, all from one sample in a study of cytomegalovirus exposure and HLA in healthy donors. Generated by immunoSEQ multiplex PCR, the TCRdb table keeps only in-frame clones and is missing some. The profile covers approximately 67,000 clones, with more than 80% appearing a single time and about 12% taken by the ten largest. Source material: PBMCs. The receptors shown here come from a woman in her 30s in good health and CMV-seropositive. CDR3s include the opening cysteine and the closing phenylalanine or tryptophan. The D gene is left open where the match is weak. Clone size, where shown, is once, few, many, or a class for clones that have expanded.

V gene	clone size	J gene	D gene	CDR3 protein	CDR3 DNA
TRBV5-1	once	TRBJ1-1	.	CASSLGQGPSNTEAFF	TGCGCCAGCAGCTTGGGGCAGGGGCCCTCGAACACTGAAGCTTTCTTT
TRBV6-1	few	TRBJ1-2	TRBD1	CASSEAPEGQGAFGYTF	TGTGCCAGCAGTGAAGCCCCCGAAGGACAGGGGGCCTTTGGCTACACCTTC
TRBV7-2	.	TRBJ2-3	TRBD1	CASGQDRVTDTQYF	TGTGCCAGCGGGCAGGACAGGGTAACAGATACGCAGTATTTT
TRBV6-5	.	TRBJ2-7	TRBD2	CASSYLAREVGEQYF	TGTGCCAGCAGTTACCTAGCACGGGAGGTAGGGGAGCAGTACTTC
TRBV9	.	TRBJ2-5	TRBD2	CASSVMGEGTQYF	TGTGCCAGCAGCGTCATGGGGGAGGGGACCCAGTACTTC
TRBV28	.	TRBJ1-2	.	CASKSTPGGLTF	TGTGCCAGCAAATCCACTCCGGGGGGACTCACCTTC
TRBV5-4	.	TRBJ2-1	.	CASSLGIALNEQFF	TGTGCCAGCAGCTTGGGAATAGCCCTCAATGAGCAGTTCTTC
TRBV2	.	TRBJ1-4	.	CASSSVREGEKLFF	TGTGCCAGCAGTTCGGTGAGGGAGGGTGAAAAACTGTTTTTT
TRBV21-1	.	TRBJ1-5	.	CASNQGPATSSRSFNQPQHF	TGTGCCAGCAACCAGGGTCCCGCGACATCGAGCCGTTCGTTCAATCAGCCCCAGCATTTT
TRBV5-1	.	TRBJ2-1	TRBD1	CASSLAGTGANNEQFF	TGCGCCAGCAGCTTGGCCGGGACAGGGGCGAACAATGAGCAGTTCTTC
TRBV5-1	.	TRBJ1-6	.	CASSLSIGTPNSPLHF	TGCGCCAGCAGCTTGTCCATCGGGACACCAAATTCACCCCTCCACTTT
TRBV4-1	.	TRBJ2-7	TRBD1	CASSSFIATGGTYEQYF	TGCGCCAGCAGTTCGTTTATAGCGACAGGGGGAACCTACGAGCAGTACTTC
TRBV2	.	TRBJ2-6	TRBD2	CASSDGSGGISGANVLTF	TGTGCCAGCAGTGACGGTAGCGGGGGAATCTCTGGGGCCAACGTCCTGACTTTC
TRBV6-5	.	TRBJ1-2	.	CASSETRDYGYTF	TGTGCCAGCAGTGAGACGAGGGACTATGGCTACACCTTC
TRBV5-1	.	TRBJ2-1	TRBD2	CASSSGTRSRLNEQFF	TGCGCCAGCAGTTCCGGGACTAGATCAAGACTCAATGAGCAGTTCTTC
TRBV5-1	.	TRBJ2-3	.	CASSLPRLEGTDTQYF	TGCGCCAGCAGCTTGCCCCGACTAGAGGGCACAGATACGCAGTATTTT
TRBV19	.	TRBJ2-4	.	CASSIVDSAKNIQYF	TGTGCCAGTAGTATAGTCGACTCGGCCAAAAACATTCAGTACTTC
TRBV7-2	.	TRBJ1-2	TRBD1	CASSLGQGAYGYTF	TGTGCCAGCAGCTTAGGACAGGGGGCCTATGGCTACACCTTC
TRBV5-1	.	TRBJ2-7	TRBD2	CASSPSGLASYEQYF	TGCGCCAGCAGCCCCTCTGGACTAGCGTCCTACGAGCAGTACTTC
TRBV6-1	.	TRBJ2-7	TRBD1	CASSKQGTYEQYF	TGTGCCAGCAGTAAACAGGGGACCTACGAGCAGTACTTC
TRBV6-6	.	TRBJ1-2	TRBD1	CASSYSDRGYGYTF	TGTGCCAGCAGTTACTCTGACAGGGGGTATGGCTACACCTTC
TRBV5-1	.	TRBJ2-1	.	CASSLDPPPSDEQFF	TGCGCCAGCAGCTTGGACCCCCCTCCTAGCGATGAGCAGTTCTTC
TRBV27	.	TRBJ2-7	TRBD2	CASSTMTSGTYEQYF	TGTGCCAGCAGTACCATGACTAGCGGAACCTACGAGCAGTACTTC
TRBV6-6	once	TRBJ2-7	.	CASSPPTGRNDEQYF	TGTGCCAGCAGCCCGCCGACAGGGAGGAACGACGAGCAGTACTTC
TRBV5-1	once	TRBJ2-3	TRBD2	CASSVSSGGTDTQYF	TGCGCCAGCAGCGTATCTAGCGGGGGCACAGATACGCAGTATTTT
TRBV9	.	TRBJ2-1	TRBD2	CASTISGGPYNEQFF	TGTGCCAGCACCATAAGCGGGGGCCCCTACAATGAGCAGTTCTTC
TRBV19	.	TRBJ1-4	.	CASSIPGRGNEKLFF	TGTGCCAGTAGTATCCCCGGGAGGGGGAATGAAAAACTGTTTTTT
TRBV19	once	TRBJ1-5	.	CASSILPGVSSQPQHF	TGTGCCAGTAGTATTCTCCCAGGGGTTTCGAGTCAGCCCCAGCATTTT
TRBV14	.	TRBJ1-2	.	CASSHARRDGYTF	TGTGCCAGCAGCCATGCCCGGAGGGATGGCTACACCTTC
TRBV11-3	.	TRBJ2-7	.	CASSLTGGGFECEQYF	TGTGCCAGCAGCTTAACCGGGGGTGGGTTCGAGTGCGAGCAGTACTTC
TRBV4-1	.	TRBJ2-1	.	CASSQGGEGGSYNEQFF	TGCGCCAGCAGCCAAGGCGGGGAAGGTGGGTCCTACAATGAGCAGTTCTTC
TRBV18	.	TRBJ1-1	.	CASSPDSYTEAFF	TGTGCCAGCTCTCCTGACAGCTACACTGAAGCTTTCTTT
TRBV6-5	few	TRBJ2-2	TRBD1	CASKSGTGGSGELFF	TGTGCCAGCAAATCCGGGACAGGGGGATCCGGGGAGCTGTTTTTT
TRBV5-5	.	TRBJ1-3	.	CASSLVGQKISNTIYF	TGTGCCAGCAGCTTAGTAGGACAGAAAATTTCAAACACCATATATTTT
TRBV4-1	.	TRBJ2-6	TRBD1	CASSSLTGPSGANVLTF	TGCGCCAGCAGCTCCCTGACAGGGCCCTCTGGGGCCAACGTCCTGACTTTC
TRBV30	.	TRBJ1-1	TRBD1	CAFNRGMNTEAFF	TGTGCCTTTAACAGGGGCATGAACACTGAAGCTTTCTTT
TRBV4-1	.	TRBJ2-3	TRBD2	CASSQDFLEVAGGPDTQYF	TGCGCCAGCAGCCAAGATTTCTTGGAGGTCGCGGGAGGCCCAGATACGCAGTATTTT
TRBV28	.	TRBJ1-4	TRBD1	CASSNRGPNEKLFF	TGTGCCAGCAGTAACAGGGGGCCGAATGAAAAACTGTTTTTT
TRBV6-5	.	TRBJ2-3	TRBD1	CASSWTGGWTDTQYF	TGTGCCAGCAGTTGGACAGGGGGCTGGACAGATACGCAGTATTTT
TRBV2	.	TRBJ1-5	.	CASSGGGEPQHF	TGTGCCAGCAGTGGTGGGGGGGAGCCCCAGCATTTT
TRBV6-1	.	TRBJ2-1	.	CASSDPGTTSYNEQFF	TGTGCCAGCAGTGACCCCGGGACAACCTCCTACAATGAGCAGTTCTTC
TRBV7-3	.	TRBJ2-7	TRBD2	CASSFGLAGAYEQYF	TGTGCCAGCAGCTTTGGCCTAGCGGGAGCCTACGAGCAGTACTTC
TRBV27	.	TRBJ1-2	TRBD1	CASSPQGAYYGYTF	TGTGCCAGCAGCCCACAGGGGGCGTACTATGGCTACACCTTC
TRBV5-1	.	TRBJ1-2	.	CASSLAGAARNGYTF	TGCGCCAGCAGCTTGGCAGGGGCCGCAAGGAATGGCTACACCTTC
TRBV10-1	.	TRBJ1-3	TRBD1	CARDQGALGNTIYF	TGCGCCAGAGACCAGGGGGCGCTGGGAAACACCATATATTTT
TRBV28	.	TRBJ1-2	.	CASSLGRAGYTF	TGTGCCAGCAGTTTGGGCAGGGCTGGCTACACCTTC
TRBV28	.	TRBJ1-2	.	CASSPHSNYGYTF	TGTGCCAGCAGCCCGCACAGCAACTATGGCTACACCTTC
TRBV28	.	TRBJ1-3	.	CASSLSGVRGNTIYF	TGTGCCAGCAGTTTAAGCGGGGTTCGTGGAAACACCATATATTTT
TRBV27	.	TRBJ2-1	TRBD2	CASSLWTSGSVNEQFF	TGTGCCAGCAGTCTCTGGACTAGCGGGAGTGTCAATGAGCAGTTCTTC
TRBV7-6	.	TRBJ2-3	TRBD2	CASSLRAGRAETGTDTQYF	TGTGCCAGCAGCTTAAGAGCCGGGAGGGCCGAGACGGGCACAGATACGCAGTATTTT
TRBV6-6	.	TRBJ2-5	TRBD2	CASSYSTLTSGETQYF	TGTGCCAGCAGTTACTCGACCCTGACTAGCGGGGAGACCCAGTACTTC
TRBV27	.	TRBJ2-1	TRBD2	CASSTGTSGYNEQFF	TGTGCCAGCAGCACAGGGACTAGCGGATACAATGAGCAGTTCTTC
TRBV7-9	once	TRBJ1-4	.	CAGSRNEKLFF	TGTGCCGGCAGCCGTAATGAAAAACTGTTTTTT